This T cell receptor (beta chain) was recovered during a study of blood T cell repertoires in COVID-19 (dated by TCRdb to the early 2020s). With regard to the full study: Collaborator samples came from the United States, Italy and Spain and covered acute and convalescent phases of COVID-19. The sample metadata nearly always contained a de-identified subject ID, COVID-19 status, age in years and sex. The dataset comprised deeply sampled blood TCRbeta repertoires from subjects exposed to, actively infected with, or recovered from COVID-19. The repertoires were made available in a free public database intended to serve as a resource for research on the immune response to SARS-CoV-2. The material from the prospective study consisted of cDNA or gDNA derived from T cells, B-cell-depleted T cells, or PBMCs. Samples were obtained from the ongoing ImmuneRACE study (first 160 participants) and from about 1,300 subjects provided by 6 global collaborators. Where available, HLA class I and class II types were obtained from metadata supplied by the sample provider rather than from assay-based typing.

Broad study findings and their caveats: The amount of clinical and demographic metadata varied by source and participant and was provided uncurated.

Collaborating institutions collected whole blood in K2EDTA tubes following their own protocols. For TCRbeta analysis, collaborators shipped samples in one of three forms: frozen whole blood, isolated PBMCs, or DNA extracted from either of those sample types. There are 16 amino acids in the CDR3, from cysteine to phenylalanine inclusive. Only the CDR3 portion is preserved as DNA: 48 bases, with reading frame beginning at the first base. The junction carries 11 bases between V and J, which are trimmed by 0 bases and 3 bases respectively. Looking up the germline V gene yields CDR1 MGHRA and CDR2 YSYEKL. TCRbeta CDR3 regions were amplified from genomic DNA by means of the immunoSEQ Assay, a bias-controlled multiplex PCR. From the authors' description of their analysis: The number of nucleated cells in each sample was estimated by amplification of reference gene primers within the assay. Sequence reads were collapsed and filtered to measure the absolute abundance of every unique TCRbeta CDR3 rearrangement. For each sample, productive Simpson clonality was calculated as the square root of Simpson's diversity index over productive rearrangements. TCRdb obtained this table from immuneACCESS and retained in-frame rearrangements with V and J assigned. These tables miss some clones; where compared with another copy, unresolved V genes account for less than half of the shortfall, and the remainder is unexplained. D and trimming were read from the DNA, whereas the V and J calls and clone size are those reported in that table. This sample holds 35,000 to 45,000 clones; roughly 90% were observed only once. 30% to 40% of the sample is taken by the ten largest.

With respect to this clone: This receptor's antigen is unknown. The record has no base qualities; no much larger clone is one base away.

The chain is encoded by TRBV4-1 joined to TRBJ1-4; the D gene is not confidently resolved. This clonotype was sampled from a man in his 70s with active COVID-19. Sequenced input: peripheral blood. The nucleotide sequence is TGCGCCAGCAGCCAAGATTGGCGGCGGGCTAATGAAAAACTGTTTTTT. Translation gives CASSQDWRRANEKLFF.